This T cell receptor (beta chain) was found in a study of radiotherapy plus CTLA-4 blockade in lung cancer. In the study overall: Objective responses were seen in around 17% of patients, disease control in about 30%.

Note on this clone: Its antigen is still unknown.

Germline-derived CDR1 and CDR2 are SNHLY and FYNNEI. The CDR3 covers 15 residues. V was cut by 2 bases and J by 9 bases, with 17 bases left in between. The data were produced by immunoSEQ multiplex PCR, yet TCRdb's version contains in-frame clones alone and is incomplete. The data show 1,500 to 2,000 clones, roughly 86% seen once. General study points: Alongside interferon-beta, early blood T cell clone dynamics were reportedly the best predictor of response. Tumor-derived TCR clones expanded in blood after radiotherapy plus ipilimumab.

The clonotype comes from a human donor with non-small cell lung cancer who had a complete response to radiotherapy plus ipilimumab. The chain combines TRBV2 with TRBJ2-1; TRBD2 might be the D (6 bases). The source was tumor tissue, collected from a patient treated with radiotherapy plus ipilimumab. The CDR3 sequence is CASSETGVGSSEQFF. In DNA, the CDR3 is TGTGCCAGCAGTGAAACGGGGGTAGGTTCAAGTGAGCAGTTCTTC.